This entry lists 17 T cell receptor beta chains sequenced from one sample in a study of control samples from healthy donors and cancer patients (TCRdb year 2020). The library came from the immunoSEQ multiplex PCR assay. TCRdb obtained this table from immuneACCESS and retained in-frame rearrangements with V and J assigned. These tables miss some clones; where compared with another copy, unresolved V genes account for less than half of the shortfall, and the remainder is unexplained. Across this sample there are fewer than 90,000 clones, with approximately 90% seen only once. The ten most abundant clones make up roughly 2% of the sample. The sample taken for sequencing was PBMCs. These receptors all stem from a woman in her fifties or sixties with head and neck cancer.

The chain combines TRBV6-2 or TRBV6-3 with TRBJ2-1; TRBD2 matches 12 bases. Germline-derived CDR1 and CDR2 are MNHEY and SVGEGT. Trimming cost V 5 bases and J 7 bases; bases outside gene matches: 9. The CDR3 is 16 residues long. CDR3 DNA sequence: TGTGCCAGCAGTCCCCAAAGACTAGCGGGAGTTAATGAGCAGTTCTTC. Encoded protein: CASSPQRLAGVNEQFF.

This sequence joins TRBV19 and TRBJ2-1; 7 bases agree with TRBD2. J gave up 6 bases and V 3 bases, and 8 bases lay outside the gene matches. The germline CDR1 and CDR2 sequences are LNHDA and SQIVND (reference sequence). The CDR3 spans 15 residues. CDR3 nucleotide sequence: TGTGCCAGTAGTATCGGCGGGAGAGGTATCAATGAGCAGTTCTTC. This sequence encodes CASSIGGRGINEQFF. Supplemented by reference TRBV19 and TRBJ2-1, the full variable domain reads DGGITQSPKYLFRKEGQNVTLSCEQNLNHDAMYWYRQDPGQGLRLIYYSQIVNDFQKGDIAEGYSVSREKKESFPLTVTSAQKNPTAFYLCASSIGGRGINEQFFGPGTRLTVL.

This chain joins TRBV6-6 and TRBJ2-3; possibly TRBD1 for D (5 bases). In germline, CDR1 is MNHNY, CDR2 SVGAGI (reference sequence). The germline V and J ends were trimmed by 6 bases and 4 bases, with 20 bases remaining between them. The CDR3 is made up of 16 amino acids. In DNA, the CDR3 is TGTGCCAGCAGCCCTAAGGCAGGGTACTACCCAGATACGCAGTATTTT. It yields the protein CASSPKAGYYPDTQYF.

The genes are TRBV12-3 or TRBV12-4 and TRBJ1-5; D uncertain. With 7 bases removed from V and 0 bases from J, the gap between germline ends came to 4 bases. This CDR3 region has 12 residues. CDR3 loop: CASTNSNQPQHF. CDR3 bases: TGTGCCAGCACTAATAGCAATCAGCCCCAGCATTTT.

This clone appeared a few times. The chain has TRBV2 and TRBJ2-7, with 9 bases lining up with TRBD1. This CDR3 has 13 amino acids. The V gene's germline CDR1 is SNHLY and CDR2 FYNNEI. V gave up 6 bases and J gave up 7 bases; unmatched junction bases: 7. The CDR3 reads CASSWDREREQYF. CDR3 nucleotide sequence: TGTGCCAGCAGCTGGGACAGGGAGAGGGAGCAGTACTTC. The variable domain in full, completed from reference TRBV2 and TRBJ2-7, reads EPEVTQTPSHQVTQMGQEVILRCVPISNHLYFYWYRQILGQKVEFLVSFYNNEISEKSEIFDDQFSVERPDGSNFTLKIRSTKLEDSAMYFCASSWDREREQYFGPGTRLTVT.

The chain uses TRBV5-1 and TRBJ2-6; 7 nucleotides match TRBD1. V shed 1 base, J shed 3 bases, and the junction held 7 bases outside the gene matches. CDR1 is SGHRS, CDR2 YFSETQ, per germline. The CDR3 has 17 residues. The CDR3 loop reads CASSLFTGVGGANVLTF. The CDR3 DNA reads TGCGCCAGCAGCTTGTTTACAGGGGTCGGTGGGGCCAACGTCCTGACTTTC.

The rearrangement joins TRBV30 to TRBJ1-6; no reliable D call. V was trimmed by 3 bases and J by 5 bases, leaving 17 bases between them. The CDR3 runs to 16 residues. Germline CDR1 is GTSNPN and CDR2 is SVGIG (reference sequence). The CDR3 reads CAWRSDGRYNNSPLHF. As DNA, the CDR3 is TGTGCCTGGAGATCCGACGGACGGTACAATAATTCACCCCTCCACTTT.

The V call is TRBV7-2, the J call TRBJ2-1; 13 nucleotides agree with TRBD2. This CDR3 has 16 amino acids. Per germline, CDR1 SGHTA and CDR2 FQGNSA. J lost 6 bases, V lost 4 bases, and 6 bases had no gene match. The CDR3 here is CASSSTSGRGLNEQFF. DNA for the CDR3: TGTGCCAGCAGCTCAACTAGCGGGAGGGGCCTCAATGAGCAGTTCTTC.

CDR3 sequence reads: CASGLLPQGNEAFF. CDR3 DNA sequence: TGTGCTAGTGGTTTGCTCCCTCAGGGGAATGAAGCTTTCTTT. The genes are TRBV12-5 and TRBJ1-1; D might be TRBD1 (6 bases). This CDR3 spans 14 amino acids. V shed 2 bases and J shed 7 bases, with 14 bases lying between them. CDR1 and CDR2 from the germline V gene are LGHNT and FRNRAP.

This chain uses TRBV7-2 with TRBJ2-5; no definite D call. This CDR3 spans 14 amino acids. V was cut by 2 bases and J by 1 base, with 8 bases left in between. CDR1 is SGHTA and CDR2 is FQGNSA in the germline V gene. The CDR3 nucleotides read TGTGCCAGCAGCTTACTAAGGTCCCAAGAGACCCAGTACTTC. This gives the protein CASSLLRSQETQYF.

The chain employs TRBV18 and TRBJ2-1; D is ambiguous. The germline V and J ends were trimmed by 3 bases and 10 bases, with 7 bases remaining between them. The CDR3 consists of 11 residues. CDR1 and CDR2 from the germline V gene are KGHSH and LQKENI. Here the CDR3 DNA reads TGTGCCAGCTCACCGAAGGAGGAGCAGTTCTTC. This sequence encodes CASSPKEEQFF.

This sequence joins TRBV4-1 and TRBJ2-1; D may be TRBD1 or TRBD2 (5 bases each). V was trimmed by 2 bases and J by 5 bases, leaving 10 bases between them. CDR3 length: 14 residues. CDR1 and CDR2 from the germline V gene are MGHRA and YSYEKL. Written as DNA, the CDR3 is TGCGCCAGCAGCCAACGGGACGGAAACAATGAGCAGTTCTTC. Amino acids: CASSQRDGNNEQFF.

The CDR3 loop reads CASSQGLGLTGELFF. CDR3 coding DNA: TGTGCCAGCAGCCAAGGACTAGGACTCACCGGGGAGCTGTTTTTT. The chain has TRBV9 and TRBJ2-2; 7 bases are a match to TRBD2. Per germline, CDR1 SGDLS and CDR2 YYNGEE. Trimming removed 4 bases from V and 4 bases from J; junction bases left unmatched: 7. The CDR3 totals 15 residues. The variable domain in full, with the rest retrieved from reference TRBV9 and TRBJ2-2, is DSGVTQTPKHLITATGQRVTLRCSPRSGDLSVYWYQQSLDQGLQFLIQYYNGEERAKGNILERFSAQQFPDLHSELNLSSLELGDSALYFCASSQGLGLTGELFFGEGSRLTVL.

The chain recombines TRBV7-9 with TRBJ2-5; 11 bases match TRBD2. This CDR3 comprises 16 residues. The junction had 6 bases not matched to a gene; V was cut back by 4 bases and J by 2 bases. Germline assignment: CDR1 SEHNR and CDR2 FQNEAQ (reference sequence). The CDR3 sequence is CASSYPTSGVQETQYF. Here the CDR3 DNA reads TGTGCCAGCAGCTACCCGACTAGCGGGGTACAAGAGACCCAGTACTTC.

J is TRBJ1-6 and V is TRBV2, with D perhaps TRBD1 (6 bases). The CDR3 consists of 12 residues. Trimming pared 9 bases from V and 9 bases from J, leaving 12 bases between. Germline V gene lookup returns CDR1 SNHLY and CDR2 FYNNEI. CDR3 in amino acids: CASSRGSSPLHF. The CDR3 DNA follows: TGTGCCAGTAGCAGGGGTAGTTCACCCCTCCACTTT.

This sequence joins TRBV6-5 and TRBJ1-1; TRBD1 aligns across 7 bases. CDR1 is MNHEY and CDR2 is SVGAGI in the germline V gene. Trimming at V came to 5 bases and at J to 8 bases, leaving 11 bases not matched to a gene. This CDR3 comprises 14 residues. The CDR3 DNA reads TGTGCCAGCAGTCCCGGGACAGTGGCCAGGGAAGCTTTCTTT. Protein: CASSPGTVAREAFF.

This chain joins TRBV19 and TRBJ1-1, with 7 bases that match TRBD1. J gave up 1 base and V 1 base, and 6 bases lay outside the gene matches. Germline V gives CDR1 LNHDA, CDR2 SQIVND (reference sequence). The CDR3 loop spans 16 amino acids. CDR3 amino acids: CASSIGLNRGNTEAFF. The CDR3 DNA reads as TGTGCCAGTAGTATAGGCTTGAACAGGGGGAACACTGAAGCTTTCTTT. The full variable domain, with the rest looked up from reference TRBV19 and TRBJ1-1, is DGGITQSPKYLFRKEGQNVTLSCEQNLNHDAMYWYRQDPGQGLRLIYYSQIVNDFQKGDIAEGYSVSREKKESFPLTVTSAQKNPTAFYLCASSIGLNRGNTEAFFGQGTRLTVV.